This record looks at one T cell receptor (beta chain) sequence and its context. The data belong to a study of OX40 agonist ivuxolimab in advanced cancers. Profiled with immunoSEQ multiplex PCR; TCRdb holds only in-frame clones, not every one. The sample lists around 80,000 clones, around 86% occurring once. Source: CD4+ or CD8+ T cells sorted from blood, taken in a trial of the OX40 agonist ivuxolimab. The source is an adult with an advanced solid tumor such as melanoma, head and neck, liver or kidney cancer.

The CDR3 DNA reads as TGTGCCACGTGGATGATGGGGCGGCGGACTGAAGCTTTCTTT. It is translated as CATWMMGRRTEAFF. V gene TRBV27 combines with J gene TRBJ1-1, with D possibly being TRBD1 (5 bases). Germline CDR1 is MNHEY and CDR2 is SMNVEV (reference sequence). The CDR3 runs 14 residues. The V end was cut by 10 bases, the J end by 5 bases, with 20 bases between.